The TCR beta chain under discussion was sequenced for a study of OX40 agonist ivuxolimab in advanced cancers. Sequenced by immunoSEQ multiplex PCR; TCRdb stores in-frame clones only, minus some. The sample has 100,000 or so clones, approximately 93% seen once; the top ten hold 0.18%. The CDR3 length is 16 residues. With V trimmed by 1 base and J by 1 base, 3 bases remained unmatched. Germline V gene sequence: CDR1 SGHNT, CDR2 YENEEA. Peripheral blood came from all dose cohorts at three timepoints. The sequences come from CD4+ or CD8+ T cells sorted from blood, collected in a trial of the OX40 agonist ivuxolimab. The clonotype comes from an adult with an advanced solid tumor such as melanoma, head and neck, liver or kidney cancer. The V gene is TRBV11-3, the J gene TRBJ1-2; 10 bases are shared with TRBD1. The DNA for the CDR3 is TGTGCCAGCAGCTTAGGAGGACAGGGGGGTAACTATGGCTACACCTTC. It translates to CASSLGGQGGNYGYTF.